The 13 T cell receptor beta chains below were found in one sample sequenced in a study of blood T cells in healthy people across ages. Sample-barcoded 5' priming and a J-beta primer mix drove a second PCR of roughly 6 to 12 cycles. MiXCR, applied by TCRdb to the 5' RACE reads, yields one record per CDR3 protein. Of about 730,000 distinct CDR3 sequences detected, approximately 43% appear once; the ten largest clones hold roughly 19%. Material for sequencing was blood. These TCRs come from a woman aged 55-75 years in good health.

The CDR3 bases are TGTGCCAGCAGCTTCCCAGGGGGCTCTGGAAACACCATATATTTT. Its translation is CASSFPGGSGNTIYF. The rearrangement uses TRBV11-2 and TRBJ1-3; 7 positions match TRBD1. V lost 3 bases to trimming and J lost 0 bases; unmatched junction nucleotides: 2. Germline assignment: CDR1 SGHAT and CDR2 FQNNGV. This CDR3 contains 15 residues.

This clonotype was seen many times. The V call is TRBV6-4, the J call TRBJ2-1; 10 nucleotides line up with TRBD2. This CDR3 is 15 amino acids long. J was trimmed by 7 bases and V by 6 bases; bases with no gene match: 9. Per the germline V gene, CDR1 is MRHNA and CDR2 is SNTAGT. This CDR3 is CASRASGGAGNEQFF. In DNA, the CDR3 is TGTGCCAGCAGAGCAAGCGGGGGGGCCGGTAATGAGCAGTTCTTC.

This clonotype was detected only a few times. The rearrangement uses TRBV6-1 and TRBJ2-4, with 12 bases matching TRBD2. The CDR3 spans 17 residues. Trimming at V came to 5 bases and at J to 8 bases, leaving 13 bases not matched to a gene. Germline V gene sequence: CDR1 MNHNS, CDR2 SASEGT. In DNA form, the CDR3 reads TGTGCCAGCAGTAAATACTTGACTAGCGGGAGTGGGGACATTCAGTACTTC. Translating gives CASSKYLTSGSGDIQYF.

Note on this clonotype: A junction end diverges from the germline sequence, so it may reflect a read error. The chain uses TRBV5-1 and TRBJ2-1, with a weak D call TRBD1 (6 bases). The CDR3 covers 15 residues. The germline CDR1 and CDR2 sequences are SGHRS and YFSETQ. The CDR3 coding sequence is TGCGCCAGCAGCCCAGGGACACCTCCGGGCAATGAGCGGTTCTTC. This sequence encodes CASSPGTPPGNERFF.

The chain recombines TRBV4-2 with TRBJ2-1, with D unclear. Germline V CDR1 and CDR2: LGHNA, YNFKEQ. The CDR3 totals 16 residues. V was pared by 0 bases and J by 2 bases, with 11 bases between. The CDR3 coding sequence is TGTGCCAGCAGCCAAGACCCCCTAGGTGCCTACAATGAGCAGTTCTTC. As protein: CASSQDPLGAYNEQFF.

This clonotype was picked up a small number of times. This chain uses TRBV6-5 with TRBJ2-5; the D is unclear. This CDR3 comprises 14 residues. Germline values: CDR1 MNHEY, CDR2 SVGAGI. The germline V and J ends were trimmed by 2 bases and 2 bases, with 9 bases remaining between them. The CDR3 DNA follows: TGTGCCAGCAGTTACAGGCTGGGGCAAGAGACCCAGTACTTC. The encoded protein is CASSYRLGQETQYF.

The rearrangement uses TRBV6-6 and TRBJ2-1; 8 nucleotides agree with TRBD2. V shed 7 bases and J 0 bases; nucleotides not matched to a gene: 8. CDR3 length equals 16 residues. The V gene's germline CDR1 is MNHNY and CDR2 SVGAGI (reference sequence). CDR3 loop: CASIYRRGGSYNEQFF. The CDR3 DNA sequence: TGTGCCAGCATTTATCGTCGGGGGGGCTCCTACAATGAGCAGTTCTTC.

Of note for this clonotype: This may be a read error, as it is one base from a much larger clone. V is TRBV20-1 and J is TRBJ2-1, with D possibly called TRBD1 or TRBD2 (5 bases each). Germline CDR1 DFQATT, CDR2 SNEGSKA (reference sequence). V lost 2 bases, J lost 13 bases, and 12 bases lay in between. This CDR3 has 11 residues. In DNA, the CDR3 is TGCAGTGCTAGACCCAGGGAGACCCAGTTCTTC. Protein sequence: CSARPRETQFF.

This sequence joins TRBV7-9 and TRBJ2-7; D unresolved. Trimming shortened V by 2 bases and J by 0 bases, and 8 bases separated the two germline ends. This CDR3 spans 14 amino acids. Per the germline V gene, CDR1 is SEHNR and CDR2 is FQNEAQ (reference sequence). DNA for the CDR3: TGTGCCAGCAGCTTAACGGACCTCTCCTACGAGCAGTACTTC. Protein product: CASSLTDLSYEQYF.

This clonotype was picked up one time. The V gene is TRBV7-9, the J gene TRBJ1-4, with D unresolved. V was pared by 4 bases and J by 11 bases, with 11 bases between. Per germline, CDR1 SEHNR and CDR2 FQNEAQ (reference sequence). The CDR3 contains 12 residues. The CDR3 sequence is CASSSESPKLFF. The CDR3 bases are TGTGCCAGCAGCTCCGAAAGTCCCAAACTGTTTTTT.

To note about this clonotype: A read error may account for a junction end that differs from germline. The chain employs TRBV15 and TRBJ1-4; no clear D gene. This CDR3 region has 15 residues. CDR1 is LNHNV and CDR2 is YYDKDF in the germline V gene (reference sequence). In nucleotides, the CDR3 is TGTGCCACCGGCAGAGAGGGTGCAACTAATGAAAAACTGTTTTTT. This codes for CATGREGATNEKLFF. The whole variable domain, remainder taken from reference TRBV15 and TRBJ1-4, is DAMVIQNPRYQVTQFGKPVTLSCSQTLNHNVMYWYQQKSSQAPKLLFHYYDKDFNNEADTPDNFQSRRPNTSFCFLDIRSPGLGDTAMYLCATGREGATNEKLFFGSGTQLSVL.

The chain uses TRBV6-2 or TRBV6-3 and TRBJ2-2; D not resolved. This CDR3 contains 14 residues. Germline lookup yields CDR1 MNHEY and CDR2 SVGEGT. V lost 3 bases and J lost 6, with 11 bases in between. CDR3 sequence reads: CASSYSAGAGELFF. The CDR3 region has the DNA TGTGCCAGCAGTTATTCGGCTGGGGCCGGGGAGCTGTTTTTT.

This clonotype was seen at least ten times. The chain joins TRBV12-3 or TRBV12-4 to TRBJ2-3; 11 positions match TRBD2. This CDR3 region has 16 residues. After removal of 5 bases from V and 3 bases from J, the junction contained 7 bases not matched to a gene. The CDR3 nucleotides are TGTGCCAGCAGTCTACGAACTAGCGGGGGAACAGATACGCAGTATTTT. It codes for CASSLRTSGGTDTQYF.